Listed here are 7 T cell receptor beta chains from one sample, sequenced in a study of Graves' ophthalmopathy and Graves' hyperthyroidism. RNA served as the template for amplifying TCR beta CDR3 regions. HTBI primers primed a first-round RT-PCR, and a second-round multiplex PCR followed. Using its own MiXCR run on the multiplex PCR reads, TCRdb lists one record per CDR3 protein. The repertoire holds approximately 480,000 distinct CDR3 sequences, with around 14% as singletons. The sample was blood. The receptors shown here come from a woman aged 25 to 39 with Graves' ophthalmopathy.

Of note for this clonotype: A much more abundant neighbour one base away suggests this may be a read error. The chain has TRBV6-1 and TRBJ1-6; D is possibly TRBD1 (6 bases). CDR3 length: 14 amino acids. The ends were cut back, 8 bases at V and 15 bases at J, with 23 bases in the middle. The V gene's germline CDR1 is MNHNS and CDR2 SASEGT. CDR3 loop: CASSIEQGRTHLHF. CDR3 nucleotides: TGTGCCAGCTCCATTGAACAGGGAAGGACACACCTCCACTTT.

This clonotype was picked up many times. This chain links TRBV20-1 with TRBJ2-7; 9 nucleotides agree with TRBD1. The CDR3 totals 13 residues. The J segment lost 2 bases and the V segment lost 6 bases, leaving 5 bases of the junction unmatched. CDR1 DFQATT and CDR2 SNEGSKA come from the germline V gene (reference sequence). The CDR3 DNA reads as TGCAGTGCCGCACAGGGGGCTGCCTACGAGCAGTACTTC. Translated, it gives CSAAQGAAYEQYF.

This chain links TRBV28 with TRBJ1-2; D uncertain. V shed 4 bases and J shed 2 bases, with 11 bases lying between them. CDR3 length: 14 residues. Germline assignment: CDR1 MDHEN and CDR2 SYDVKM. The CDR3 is CASSYGGQNYGYTF. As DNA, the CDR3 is TGTGCCAGCAGTTACGGCGGTCAAAACTATGGCTACACCTTC.

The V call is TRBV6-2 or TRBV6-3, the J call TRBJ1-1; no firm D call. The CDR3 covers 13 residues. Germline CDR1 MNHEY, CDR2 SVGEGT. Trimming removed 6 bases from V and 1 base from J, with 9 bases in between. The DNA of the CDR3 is TGTGCCAGCAGAAATCCGTGGAACACTGAAGCTTTCTTT. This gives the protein CASRNPWNTEAFF.

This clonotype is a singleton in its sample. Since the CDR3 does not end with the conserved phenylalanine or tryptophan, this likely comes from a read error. CDR3 residues: CASSGGTVSSYEQYY. The CDR3 nucleotides are TGCGCCAGCAGCGGGGGTACGGTGAGCTCCTACGAGCAGTACTAC. The V gene is TRBV5-1, the J gene TRBJ2-7; tentatively, D is TRBD1 or TRBD2 (5 bases each). The CDR3 is 15 amino acids. The V end was cut by 4 bases, the J end by 0 bases, with 14 bases between. CDR1 and CDR2 from the germline V gene are SGHRS and YFSETQ.

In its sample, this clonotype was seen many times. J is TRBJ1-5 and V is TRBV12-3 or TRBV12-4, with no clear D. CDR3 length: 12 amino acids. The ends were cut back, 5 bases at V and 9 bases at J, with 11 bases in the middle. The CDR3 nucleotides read TGTGCCAGCAGTGAAGGACCGGGGCCCCAGCATTTT. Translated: CASSEGPGPQHF.

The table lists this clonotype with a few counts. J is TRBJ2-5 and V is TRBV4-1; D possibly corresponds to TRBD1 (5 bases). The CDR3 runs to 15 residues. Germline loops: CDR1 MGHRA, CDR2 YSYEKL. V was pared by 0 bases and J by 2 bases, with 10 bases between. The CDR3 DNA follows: TGCGCCAGCAGCCAAGAGCAGGGCGGACAAGAGACCCAGTACTTC. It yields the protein CASSQEQGGQETQYF.